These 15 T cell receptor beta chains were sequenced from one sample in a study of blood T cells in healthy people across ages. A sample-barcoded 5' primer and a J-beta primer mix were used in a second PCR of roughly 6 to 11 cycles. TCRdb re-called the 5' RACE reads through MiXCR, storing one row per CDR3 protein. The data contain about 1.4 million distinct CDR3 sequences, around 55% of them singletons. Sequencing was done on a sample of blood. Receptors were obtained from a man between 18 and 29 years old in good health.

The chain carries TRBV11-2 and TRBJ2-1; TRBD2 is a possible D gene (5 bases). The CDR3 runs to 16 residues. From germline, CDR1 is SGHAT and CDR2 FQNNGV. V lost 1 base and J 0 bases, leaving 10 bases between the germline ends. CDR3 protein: CASSLVLALSYNEQFF. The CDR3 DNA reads TGTGCCAGCAGCTTAGTCCTAGCCCTCTCCTACAATGAGCAGTTCTTC.

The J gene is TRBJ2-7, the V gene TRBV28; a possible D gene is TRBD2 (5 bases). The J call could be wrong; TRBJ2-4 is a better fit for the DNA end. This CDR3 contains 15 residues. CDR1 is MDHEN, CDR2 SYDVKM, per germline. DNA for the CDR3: TGTGCCAGCAGTTTCTTCGCTCTCGGGGAAAACATTCAGTACTTC. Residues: CASSFFALGENIQYF.

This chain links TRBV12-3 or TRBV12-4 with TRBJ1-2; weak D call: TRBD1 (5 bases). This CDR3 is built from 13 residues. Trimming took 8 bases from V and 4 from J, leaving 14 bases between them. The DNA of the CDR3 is TGTGCCAGCCACGCAGGGAGAGTCTATGGCTACACCTTC. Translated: CASHAGRVYGYTF.

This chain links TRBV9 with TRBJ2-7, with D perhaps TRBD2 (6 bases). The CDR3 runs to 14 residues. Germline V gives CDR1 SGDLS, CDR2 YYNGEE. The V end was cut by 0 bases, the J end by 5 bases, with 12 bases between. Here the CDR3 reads CASSVGSGSDEQYF. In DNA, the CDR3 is TGTGCCAGCAGCGTAGGCTCCGGGAGTGACGAGCAGTACTTC. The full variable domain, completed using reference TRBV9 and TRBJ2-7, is DSGVTQTPKHLITATGQRVTLRCSPRSGDLSVYWYQQSLDQGLQFLIQYYNGEERAKGNILERFSAQQFPDLHSELNLSSLELGDSALYFCASSVGSGSDEQYFGPGTRLTVT.

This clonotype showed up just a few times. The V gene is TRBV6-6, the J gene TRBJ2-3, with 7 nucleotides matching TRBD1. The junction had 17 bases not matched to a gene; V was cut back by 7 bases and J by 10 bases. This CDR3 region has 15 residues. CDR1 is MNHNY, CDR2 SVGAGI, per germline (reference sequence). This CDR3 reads CASNQDRVVDNAQYF. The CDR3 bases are TGTGCCAGCAACCAAGACAGGGTAGTCGATAATGCGCAGTATTTT.

CDR3 coding DNA: TGTGCCAGCAGCTTGGCCGGGATGCCTCTCTACGAGCAGTACTTC. Translating gives CASSLAGMPLYEQYF. The chain recombines TRBV5-6 with TRBJ2-7, with D possibly TRBD2 on 5 matching bases. V was pared by 0 bases and J by 3 bases, with 13 bases between. This CDR3 has 15 amino acids. CDR1 SGHDT and CDR2 YYEEEE come from the germline V gene. Full variable domain (remainder filled in from reference TRBV5-6 and TRBJ2-7): DAGVTQSPTHLIKTRGQQVTLRCSPKSGHDTVSWYQQALGQGPQFIFQYYEEEERQRGNFPDRFSGHQFPNYSSELNVNALLLGDSALYLCASSLAGMPLYEQYFGPGTRLTVT.

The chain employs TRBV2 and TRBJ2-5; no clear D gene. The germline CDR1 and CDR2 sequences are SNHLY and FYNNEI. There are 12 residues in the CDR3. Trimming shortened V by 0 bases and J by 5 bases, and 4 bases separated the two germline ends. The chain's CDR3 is CASSEADETQYF. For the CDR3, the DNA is TGTGCCAGCAGTGAAGCGGATGAGACCCAGTACTTC.

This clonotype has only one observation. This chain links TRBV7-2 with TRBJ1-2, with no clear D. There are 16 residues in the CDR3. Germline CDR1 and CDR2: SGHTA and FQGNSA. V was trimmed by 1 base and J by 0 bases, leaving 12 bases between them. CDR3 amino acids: CASSLDSVPPNYGYTF. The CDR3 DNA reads TGTGCCAGCAGCTTAGATTCGGTGCCCCCTAACTATGGCTACACCTTC. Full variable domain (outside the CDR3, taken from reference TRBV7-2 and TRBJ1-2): GAGVSQSPSNKVTEKGKDVELRCDPISGHTALYWYRQSLGQGLEFLIYFQGNSAPDKSGLPSDRFSAERTGGSVSTLTIQRTQQEDSAVYLCASSLDSVPPNYGYTFGSGTRLTVV.

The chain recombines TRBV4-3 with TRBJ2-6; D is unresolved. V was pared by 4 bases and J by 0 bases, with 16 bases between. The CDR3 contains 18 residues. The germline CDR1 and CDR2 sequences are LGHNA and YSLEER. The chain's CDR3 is CASSLLLTPSSGANVLTF. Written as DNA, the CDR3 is TGCGCCAGCAGCCTATTATTGACCCCAAGCTCTGGGGCCAACGTCCTGACTTTC.

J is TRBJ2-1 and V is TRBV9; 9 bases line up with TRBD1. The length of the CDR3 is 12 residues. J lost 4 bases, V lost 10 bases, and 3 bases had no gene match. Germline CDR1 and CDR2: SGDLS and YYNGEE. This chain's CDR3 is CAAGTGYNEQFF. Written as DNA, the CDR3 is TGTGCCGCCGGGACAGGGTACAATGAGCAGTTCTTC. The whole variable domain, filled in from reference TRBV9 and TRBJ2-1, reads DSGVTQTPKHLITATGQRVTLRCSPRSGDLSVYWYQQSLDQGLQFLIQYYNGEERAKGNILERFSAQQFPDLHSELNLSSLELGDSALYFCAAGTGYNEQFFGPGTRLTVL.

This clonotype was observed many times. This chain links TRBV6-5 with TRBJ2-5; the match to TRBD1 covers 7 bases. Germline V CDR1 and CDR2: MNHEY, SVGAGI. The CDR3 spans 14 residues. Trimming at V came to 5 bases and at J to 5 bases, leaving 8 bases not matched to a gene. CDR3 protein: CASSVQGSEETQYF. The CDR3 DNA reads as TGTGCCAGCAGTGTACAGGGGAGTGAGGAGACCCAGTACTTC.

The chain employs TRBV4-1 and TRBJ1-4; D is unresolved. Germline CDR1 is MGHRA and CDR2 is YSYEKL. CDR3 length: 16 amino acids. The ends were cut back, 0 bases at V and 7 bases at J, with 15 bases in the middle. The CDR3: CASSQDPVSSSEKLFF. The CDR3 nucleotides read TGCGCCAGCAGCCAAGATCCCGTTTCCTCTTCTGAAAAACTGTTTTTT.

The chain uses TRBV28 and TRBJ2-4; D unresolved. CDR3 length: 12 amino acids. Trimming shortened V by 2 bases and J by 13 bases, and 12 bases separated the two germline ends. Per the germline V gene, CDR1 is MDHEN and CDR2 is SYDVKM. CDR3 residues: CASSLAQYGQYF. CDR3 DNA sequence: TGTGCCAGCAGTTTAGCCCAATACGGGCAGTACTTC.

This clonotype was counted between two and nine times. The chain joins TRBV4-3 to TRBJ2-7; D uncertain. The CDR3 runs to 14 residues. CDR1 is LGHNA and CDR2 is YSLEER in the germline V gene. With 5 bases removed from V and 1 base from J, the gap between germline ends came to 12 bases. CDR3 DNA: TGCGCCAGCAGCTACGACTTATCTTCCTACGAGCAGTACTTC. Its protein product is CASSYDLSSYEQYF.

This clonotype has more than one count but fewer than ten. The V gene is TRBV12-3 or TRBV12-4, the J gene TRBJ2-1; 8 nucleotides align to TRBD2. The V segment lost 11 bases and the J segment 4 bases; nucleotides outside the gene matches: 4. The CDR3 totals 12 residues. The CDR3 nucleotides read TGTGCCGCGGGGGGACCTTACAATGAGCAGTTCTTC. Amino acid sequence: CAAGGPYNEQFF.